This TCR beta chain is drawn from a study of blood T cell repertoires in COVID-19. Study details: The United States, Italy and Spain supplied acute and convalescent COVID-19 samples. The analysed material was cDNA or gDNA that came from T cells, B-cell-depleted T cells, or PBMCs.

The sample holds one count of this clone. In the study's own analysis: Estimated nucleated cell counts came from reference gene primer amplification. The data were produced by immunoSEQ multiplex PCR, yet TCRdb's version contains in-frame clones alone and is incomplete. V and J calls and clone size come straight from that table; D and trimming were deduced from the DNA. Here the sample spans roughly 46,000 clones, roughly 91% being singletons. The TCR was taken from a man between 45 and 60 years old with active COVID-19. Source material: peripheral blood.

The chain's CDR3 is CASSLGSGPSTDTQYF. Here the CDR3 DNA reads TGTGCCAGCAGCTTAGGGAGCGGGCCAAGCACAGATACGCAGTATTTT. V and J are TRBV7-2 and TRBJ2-3; perhaps TRBD2 as D (6 bases). Trimming removed 1 base from V and 0 bases from J, with 11 bases in between. There are 16 residues in the CDR3. The V gene's germline CDR1 is SGHTA and CDR2 FQGNSA.